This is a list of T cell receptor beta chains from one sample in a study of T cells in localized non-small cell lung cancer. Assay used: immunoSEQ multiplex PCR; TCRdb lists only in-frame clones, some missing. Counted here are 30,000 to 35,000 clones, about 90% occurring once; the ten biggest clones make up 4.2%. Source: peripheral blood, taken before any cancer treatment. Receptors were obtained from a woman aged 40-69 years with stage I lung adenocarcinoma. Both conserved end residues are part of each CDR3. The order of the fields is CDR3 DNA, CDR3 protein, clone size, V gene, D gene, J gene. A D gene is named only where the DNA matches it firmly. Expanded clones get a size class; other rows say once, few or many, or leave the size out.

cdr3_nt: TGTGCCACCTGGACCACGACTGATATGAACACTGAAGCTTTCTTT
cdr3_aa: CATWTTTDMNTEAFF
clone_size: .
v_call: TRBV6-5
d_call: .
j_call: TRBJ1-1

cdr3_nt: TGTGCCAGCAGCGTAGCTACCGCGGGGGGGCCTGCAGATACGCAGTATTTT
cdr3_aa: CASSVATAGGPADTQYF
clone_size: few
v_call: TRBV9
d_call: TRBD2
j_call: TRBJ2-3

cdr3_nt: TGCGCCAGCAGCCAAGTACCGCCGACAGTGAACTATGGCTACACCTTC
cdr3_aa: CASSQVPPTVNYGYTF
clone_size: .
v_call: TRBV4-3
d_call: .
j_call: TRBJ1-2

cdr3_nt: TGTGCCAGCAGCTTCGGGGGGCTCCGACAAGAGACCCAGTACTTC
cdr3_aa: CASSFGGLRQETQYF
clone_size: .
v_call: TRBV11-1
d_call: .
j_call: TRBJ2-5

cdr3_nt: TGTGCCAGCAGCTTAGTCGGGGGAAACTATGGCTACACCTTC
cdr3_aa: CASSLVGGNYGYTF
clone_size: few
v_call: TRBV7-9
d_call: .
j_call: TRBJ1-2

cdr3_nt: TGTGCCAGCAGCTTAGGACAAAGCACAGATACGCAGTATTTT
cdr3_aa: CASSLGQSTDTQYF
clone_size: medium-sized
v_call: TRBV11-3
d_call: .
j_call: TRBJ2-3

cdr3_nt: TGTGCCAGCAGAGTGATTAGGGTCCCGGCCCTCCACTTT
cdr3_aa: CASRVIRVPALHF
clone_size: .
v_call: TRBV2
d_call: .
j_call: TRBJ1-6

cdr3_nt: TGTGCCAGCAGCTCCCGGGACACCCGCTCTGGAAACACCATATATTTT
cdr3_aa: CASSSRDTRSGNTIYF
clone_size: .
v_call: TRBV9
d_call: .
j_call: TRBJ1-3

cdr3_nt: TGTGCCAGCAGTTTGGTCGGATCGGGGGCGCCAGATACGCAGTATTTT
cdr3_aa: CASSLVGSGAPDTQYF
clone_size: .
v_call: TRBV28
d_call: .
j_call: TRBJ2-3

cdr3_nt: TGCGCCAGCAGCTTGTCTGGGGCCGAGGTATACGAGCAGTACTTC
cdr3_aa: CASSLSGAEVYEQYF
clone_size: .
v_call: TRBV5-1
d_call: .
j_call: TRBJ2-7

cdr3_nt: TGTGCCATCAGTGAGTCTGGGGGGGGGCCAGGGAGCAATGAGCAGTTCTTC
cdr3_aa: CAISESGGGPGSNEQFF
clone_size: .
v_call: TRBV10-3
d_call: .
j_call: TRBJ2-1

cdr3_nt: TGTGCCAGCAGTCCCGGACAGCCGACCGACGAGCAGTACTTC
cdr3_aa: CASSPGQPTDEQYF
clone_size: .
v_call: TRBV6-6
d_call: .
j_call: TRBJ2-7

cdr3_nt: TGCGCCAGCCGCTTGAGCGGGGGGGATTACAATGAGCAGTTCTTC
cdr3_aa: CASRLSGGDYNEQFF
clone_size: .
v_call: TRBV5-1
d_call: TRBD2
j_call: TRBJ2-1

cdr3_nt: TGTGCCAGCAGTAACCGGGACAGGAATAATATAGGCGGCTACACCTTC
cdr3_aa: CASSNRDRNNIGGYTF
clone_size: .
v_call: TRBV27
d_call: TRBD1
j_call: TRBJ1-2

cdr3_nt: TGCGCCAGCAGCCAAGGGGCCGGAAAACTGTTTTTT
cdr3_aa: CASSQGAGKLFF
clone_size: .
v_call: TRBV4-3
d_call: .
j_call: TRBJ1-4

cdr3_nt: TGTGCCAGCAGCCGGGACAGGAACACTGAAGCTTTCTTT
cdr3_aa: CASSRDRNTEAFF
clone_size: .
v_call: TRBV16
d_call: TRBD1
j_call: TRBJ1-1

cdr3_nt: TGCGCCAGCAGCCAAGATTGGACAGCTAAAAACATTCAGTACTTC
cdr3_aa: CASSQDWTAKNIQYF
clone_size: .
v_call: TRBV4-3
d_call: .
j_call: TRBJ2-4

cdr3_nt: TGTGCCAGCAGCTTTAGGACAGGGCCTAACTATGGCTACACCTTC
cdr3_aa: CASSFRTGPNYGYTF
clone_size: .
v_call: TRBV13
d_call: TRBD1
j_call: TRBJ1-2

cdr3_nt: TGTGCCAGTATCGACAGGGACAGGCCAGAGACCCAGTACTTC
cdr3_aa: CASIDRDRPETQYF
clone_size: .
v_call: TRBV19
d_call: TRBD1
j_call: TRBJ2-5

cdr3_nt: TGTGCCACCAGCAGAGATCGCGGGAACTATGGCTACACCTTC
cdr3_aa: CATSRDRGNYGYTF
clone_size: .
v_call: TRBV15
d_call: .
j_call: TRBJ1-2

cdr3_nt: TGTGCCAGCAGCCCCAGGGGGCAGGGAGAGACCCAGTACTTC
cdr3_aa: CASSPRGQGETQYF
clone_size: .
v_call: TRBV9
d_call: TRBD1
j_call: TRBJ2-5

cdr3_nt: TGTGCCGAAGGGACAGGGGGGTACAATGAGCAGTTCTTC
cdr3_aa: CAEGTGGYNEQFF
clone_size: .
v_call: TRBV30
d_call: TRBD1
j_call: TRBJ2-1

cdr3_nt: TGTGCCAGCAGTGTCCCCAGTGAGCAGTTCTTC
cdr3_aa: CASSVPSEQFF
clone_size: .
v_call: TRBV2
d_call: .
j_call: TRBJ2-1

cdr3_nt: TGTGCCATCAGTGCCCCCTTGCAGGGCTCTAACACCGGGGAGCTGTTTTTT
cdr3_aa: CAISAPLQGSNTGELFF
clone_size: .
v_call: TRBV10-3
d_call: .
j_call: TRBJ2-2

cdr3_nt: TGTGCCATCAGTGAGTCGACGGCCTATAGCAATCAGCCCCAGCATTTT
cdr3_aa: CAISESTAYSNQPQHF
clone_size: .
v_call: TRBV10-3
d_call: .
j_call: TRBJ1-5

cdr3_nt: TGTGCCAGCAGATCCGGGAGCGGGGTGAACACTGAAGCTTTCTTT
cdr3_aa: CASRSGSGVNTEAFF
clone_size: .
v_call: TRBV5-5
d_call: .
j_call: TRBJ1-1

cdr3_nt: TGTGCCAGCACCCCAGGGGCGAACAATGAGCAGTTCTTC
cdr3_aa: CASTPGANNEQFF
clone_size: .
v_call: TRBV2
d_call: .
j_call: TRBJ2-1

cdr3_nt: TGTGCCAGCAGCCTTCGCCGGGGGGGGCTATACAATGAGCAGTTCTTC
cdr3_aa: CASSLRRGGLYNEQFF
clone_size: .
v_call: TRBV2
d_call: TRBD2
j_call: TRBJ2-1

cdr3_nt: TGTGCCAGCAGCCCTGGGACAGCGCACCATGGGACTGAAGCTTTCTTT
cdr3_aa: CASSPGTAHHGTEAFF
clone_size: .
v_call: TRBV5-8
d_call: TRBD1
j_call: TRBJ1-1

cdr3_nt: TGTGCCAGCAGCCCGGACATCCTCAAAGGTGAAAAACTGTTTTTT
cdr3_aa: CASSPDILKGEKLFF
clone_size: .
v_call: TRBV7-9
d_call: .
j_call: TRBJ1-4

cdr3_nt: TGTGCCAGCAGCGCTCAGCCTGACAGGGTCGATCAGCCCCAGCATTTT
cdr3_aa: CASSAQPDRVDQPQHF
clone_size: .
v_call: TRBV7-2
d_call: TRBD1
j_call: TRBJ1-5

cdr3_nt: TGTGCCAGCAGTGATATCTTCTCTAGCGGGGGAAACAACCCTCCCTACGAGCAGTACTTC
cdr3_aa: CASSDIFSSGGNNPPYEQYF
clone_size: .
v_call: TRBV2
d_call: TRBD2
j_call: TRBJ2-7

cdr3_nt: TGTGCCAGTAGTATAGAACGTGCGAGCTACACCTTC
cdr3_aa: CASSIERASYTF
clone_size: .
v_call: TRBV19
d_call: .
j_call: TRBJ1-2